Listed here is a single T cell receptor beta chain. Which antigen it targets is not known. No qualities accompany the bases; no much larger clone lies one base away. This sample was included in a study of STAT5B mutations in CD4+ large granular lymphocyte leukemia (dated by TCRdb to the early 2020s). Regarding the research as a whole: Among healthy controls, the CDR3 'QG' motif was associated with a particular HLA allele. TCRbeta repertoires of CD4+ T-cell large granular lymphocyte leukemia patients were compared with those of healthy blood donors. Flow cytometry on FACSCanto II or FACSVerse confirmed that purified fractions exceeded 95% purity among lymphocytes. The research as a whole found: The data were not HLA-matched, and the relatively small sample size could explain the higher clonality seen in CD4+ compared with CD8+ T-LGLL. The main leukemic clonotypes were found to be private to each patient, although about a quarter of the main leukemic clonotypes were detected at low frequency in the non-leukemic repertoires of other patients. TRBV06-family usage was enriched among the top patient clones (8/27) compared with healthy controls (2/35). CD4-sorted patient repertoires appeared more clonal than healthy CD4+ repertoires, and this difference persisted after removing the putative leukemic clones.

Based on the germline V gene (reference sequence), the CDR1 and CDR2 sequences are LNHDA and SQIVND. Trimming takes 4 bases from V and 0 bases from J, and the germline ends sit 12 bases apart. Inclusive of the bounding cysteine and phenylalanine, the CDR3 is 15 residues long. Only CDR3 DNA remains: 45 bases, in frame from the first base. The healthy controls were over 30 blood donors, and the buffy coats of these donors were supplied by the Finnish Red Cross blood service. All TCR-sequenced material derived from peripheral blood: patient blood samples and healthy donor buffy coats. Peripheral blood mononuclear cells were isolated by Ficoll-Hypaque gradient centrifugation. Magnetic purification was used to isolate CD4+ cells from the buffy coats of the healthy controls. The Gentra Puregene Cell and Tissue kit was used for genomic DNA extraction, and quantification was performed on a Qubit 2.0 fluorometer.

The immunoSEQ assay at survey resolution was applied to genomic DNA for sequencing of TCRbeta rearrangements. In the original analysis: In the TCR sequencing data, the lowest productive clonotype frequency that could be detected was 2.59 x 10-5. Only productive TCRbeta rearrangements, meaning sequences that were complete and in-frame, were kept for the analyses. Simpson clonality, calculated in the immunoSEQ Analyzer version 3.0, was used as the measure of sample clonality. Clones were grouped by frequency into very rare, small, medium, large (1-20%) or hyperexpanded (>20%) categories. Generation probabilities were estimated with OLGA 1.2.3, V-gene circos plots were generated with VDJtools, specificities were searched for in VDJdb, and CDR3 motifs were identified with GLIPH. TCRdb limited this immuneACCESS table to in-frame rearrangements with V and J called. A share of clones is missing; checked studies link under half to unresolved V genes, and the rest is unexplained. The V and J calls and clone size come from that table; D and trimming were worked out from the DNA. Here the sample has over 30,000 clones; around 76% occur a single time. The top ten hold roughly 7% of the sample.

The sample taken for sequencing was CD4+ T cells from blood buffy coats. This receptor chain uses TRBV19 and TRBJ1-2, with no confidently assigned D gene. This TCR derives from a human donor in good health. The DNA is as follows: TGTGCCAGTAGTACCTACGGCCTAACTAACTATGGCTACACCTTC. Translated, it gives CASSTYGLTNYGYTF.